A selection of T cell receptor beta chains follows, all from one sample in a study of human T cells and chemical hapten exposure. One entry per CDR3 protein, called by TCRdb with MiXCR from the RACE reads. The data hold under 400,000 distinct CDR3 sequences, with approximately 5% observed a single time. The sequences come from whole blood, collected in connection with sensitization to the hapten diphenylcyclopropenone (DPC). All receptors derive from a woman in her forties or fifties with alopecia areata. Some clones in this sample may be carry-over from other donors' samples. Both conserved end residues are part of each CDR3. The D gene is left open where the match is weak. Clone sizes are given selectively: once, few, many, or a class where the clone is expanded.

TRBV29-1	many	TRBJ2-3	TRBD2	CSVLRLAGTDTQYF	TGCAGCGTCCTGCGACTAGCGGGCACAGATACGCAGTATTTT
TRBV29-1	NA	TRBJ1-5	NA	CSAGEGFSNQPQHF	TGCAGCGCCGGCGAGGGTTTTAGCAATCAGCCCCAGCATTTT
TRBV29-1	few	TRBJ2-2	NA	CSVLANTGELFF	TGCAGCGTACTAGCAAACACCGGGGAGCTGTTTTTT
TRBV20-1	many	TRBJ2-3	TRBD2	CSARVGGPTDTQYF	TGCAGTGCTAGAGTGGGAGGGCCCACAGATACGCAGTATTTT
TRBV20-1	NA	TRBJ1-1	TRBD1	CSAGGQGNTEAFF	TGCAGTGCTGGTGGACAGGGGAACACTGAAGCTTTCTTT
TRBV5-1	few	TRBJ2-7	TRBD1	CASSSGTGEIDEQYF	TGCGCCAGCAGCTCCGGGACAGGGGAGATTGACGAGCAGTACTTC
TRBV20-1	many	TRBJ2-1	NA	CSASFQGNEQFF	TGCAGTGCTAGTTTCCAGGGGAATGAGCAGTTCTTC
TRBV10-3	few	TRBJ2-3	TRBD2	CAISEGLAGVLGTDTQYF	TGTGCCATCAGTGAGGGACTAGCGGGAGTTCTGGGGACAGATACGCAGTATTTT
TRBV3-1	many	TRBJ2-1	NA	CASSQDSISSYNEQFF	TGTGCCAGCAGCCAAGATAGCATAAGCTCCTACAATGAGCAGTTCTTC
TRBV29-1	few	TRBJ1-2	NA	CSVEWGRDYGYTF	TGCAGCGTTGAATGGGGGCGCGACTATGGCTACACCTTC
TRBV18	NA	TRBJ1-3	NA	CASSPQQGSGNTIYF	TGTGCCAGCTCACCTCAACAGGGTTCAGGAAACACCATATATTTT
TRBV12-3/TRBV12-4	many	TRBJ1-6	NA	CASIDGSSYNSPLHF	TGTGCCAGCATAGATGGCAGCTCCTATAATTCACCCCTCCACTTT
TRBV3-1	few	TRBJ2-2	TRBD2	CASSPGSGGYGELFF	TGTGCCAGCAGCCCGGGGAGCGGGGGGTACGGGGAGCTGTTTTTT
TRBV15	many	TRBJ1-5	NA	CATSRDEMANQPQHF	TGTGCCACCAGCAGAGATGAGATGGCGAATCAGCCCCAGCATTTT
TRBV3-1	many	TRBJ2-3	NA	CASSQGLVGRGQDTQYF	TGTGCCAGCAGCCAAGGACTCGTGGGGCGGGGGCAAGATACGCAGTATTTT
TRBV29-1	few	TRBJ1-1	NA	CSVGGSLDTEAFF	TGCAGCGTTGGTGGGTCTTTAGACACTGAAGCTTTCTTT
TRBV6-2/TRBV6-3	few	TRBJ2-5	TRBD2	CASSYSAGAGETQYF	TGTGCCAGCAGTTACTCAGCGGGAGCTGGGGAGACCCAGTACTTC
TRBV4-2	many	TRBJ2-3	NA	CASSPIRGGAADTQYF	TGTGCCAGCAGCCCAATCCGGGGCGGGGCGGCAGATACGCAGTATTTT
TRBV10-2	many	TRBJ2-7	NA	CASSVGLAHEQYF	TGCGCCAGCAGTGTCGGGCTAGCGCACGAGCAGTACTTC
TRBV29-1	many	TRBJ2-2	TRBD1	CSGTGESGELFF	TGCAGCGGGACAGGGGAATCCGGGGAGCTGTTTTTT
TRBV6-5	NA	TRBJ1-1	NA	CASLLRDNTEAFF	TGTGCCAGCCTACTCCGGGACAACACTGAAGCTTTCTTT
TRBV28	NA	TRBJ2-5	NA	CASSLGGSGETQYF	TGTGCCAGCAGTTTGGGTGGGTCGGGCGAGACCCAGTACTTC
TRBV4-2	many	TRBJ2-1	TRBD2	CASSQGAGAGHNEQFF	TGTGCCAGCAGCCAAGGGGCGGGAGCGGGTCACAATGAGCAGTTCTTC
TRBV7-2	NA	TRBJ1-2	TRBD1	CASSSREGGQGYTF	TGTGCCAGCAGCTCCCGGGAAGGGGGCCAGGGCTACACCTTC
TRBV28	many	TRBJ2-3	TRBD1	CASSLPQGTLGTDTQYF	TGTGCCAGCAGTTTACCACAGGGGACGTTGGGCACAGATACGCAGTATTTT
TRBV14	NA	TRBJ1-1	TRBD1	CASSPLGWQGDTEAFF	TGTGCCAGCAGCCCCCTTGGTTGGCAGGGGGACACTGAAGCTTTCTTT
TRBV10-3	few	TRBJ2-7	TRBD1	CAISPGGQDRTYEQYF	TGTGCCATCAGCCCCGGGGGACAGGACCGTACCTACGAGCAGTACTTC
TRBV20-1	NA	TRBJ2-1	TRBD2	CSAFTPGTSGPATYNEQFF	TGCAGTGCTTTTACTCCCGGGACTAGCGGGCCTGCGACCTACAATGAGCAGTTCTTC
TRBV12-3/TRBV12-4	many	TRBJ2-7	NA	CASSFEHYYEQYF	TGTGCCAGCAGTTTCGAGCATTACTACGAGCAGTACTTC
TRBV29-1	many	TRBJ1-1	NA	CSARPGSTEAFF	TGCAGCGCCCGCCCGGGGTCCACTGAAGCTTTCTTT
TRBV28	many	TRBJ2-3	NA	CASRPLTESTDTQYF	TGTGCCAGCAGACCGCTGACAGAAAGCACAGATACGCAGTATTTT
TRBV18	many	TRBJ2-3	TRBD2	CASSPYLSGGAADTQYF	TGTGCCAGCTCACCATATCTTAGCGGGGGGGCCGCAGATACGCAGTATTTT
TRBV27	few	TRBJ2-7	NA	CASSPGALYEQYF	TGTGCCAGCAGTCCCGGGGCCCTCTACGAGCAGTACTTC
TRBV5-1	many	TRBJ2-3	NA	CASTQRLISTDTQYF	TGCGCCAGCACACAAAGACTGATTAGCACAGATACGCAGTATTTT
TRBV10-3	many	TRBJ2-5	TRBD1	CAISESRDRGRETQYF	TGTGCCATCAGTGAGTCGAGGGACAGGGGGCGAGAGACCCAGTACTTC
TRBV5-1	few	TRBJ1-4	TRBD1	CASSRTGDSEKLFF	TGCGCCAGCAGCAGAACAGGGGATTCAGAAAAACTGTTTTTT
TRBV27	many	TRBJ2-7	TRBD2	CASSLTTSGRGGQYF	TGTGCCAGCAGTTTGACAACTAGCGGACGGGGGGGGCAGTACTTC
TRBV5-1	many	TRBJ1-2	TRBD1	CASSFSGGLKYGYTF	TGCGCCAGCAGCTTCTCAGGGGGATTAAAGTATGGCTACACCTTC
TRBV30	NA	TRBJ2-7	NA	CAWSPTRAYEQYF	TGTGCCTGGAGTCCTACACGTGCTTACGAGCAGTACTTC
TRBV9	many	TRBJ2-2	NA	CASKVRRPTGELFF	TGTGCCAGCAAAGTCCGGAGACCCACCGGGGAGCTGTTTTTT
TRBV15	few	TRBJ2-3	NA	CATSSPLGGGTDTQYF	TGTGCCACCAGCAGTCCCCTGGGAGGGGGGACAGATACGCAGTATTTT
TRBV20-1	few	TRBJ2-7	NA	CSADLLVDYEQYF	TGCAGTGCCGATCTCCTAGTTGACTACGAGCAGTACTTC
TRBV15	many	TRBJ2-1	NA	CATSRGGDRRFF	TGTGCCACCAGCAGAGGGGGGGACAGACGGTTCTTC
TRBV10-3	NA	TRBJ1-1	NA	CAISESIRNTEAFF	TGTGCCATCAGTGAGTCGATTCGGAACACTGAAGCTTTCTTT
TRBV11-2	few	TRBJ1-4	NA	CASSVGQVNEKLFF	TGTGCCAGCAGCGTCGGCCAAGTTAATGAAAAACTGTTTTTT
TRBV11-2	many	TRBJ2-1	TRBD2	CASSPDAGTINLEQFF	TGTGCCAGCAGCCCTGATGCCGGGACTATTAATCTGGAGCAGTTCTTC
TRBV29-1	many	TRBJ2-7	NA	CSVVLWTGEQYF	TGCAGCGTTGTTCTGTGGACGGGGGAGCAGTACTTC
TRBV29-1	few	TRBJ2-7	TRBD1	CSVERTGTYEQYF	TGCAGCGTTGAAAGGACAGGGACCTACGAGCAGTACTTC
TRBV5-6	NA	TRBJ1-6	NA	CASSPGTEGSPLHF	TGTGCCAGCAGCCCCGGAACTGAGGGGTCACCCCTCCACTTT
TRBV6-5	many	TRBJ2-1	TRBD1	CASSYPRQGAAYEQFF	TGTGCCAGCAGTTACCCAAGACAGGGGGCAGCGTATGAGCAGTTCTTC
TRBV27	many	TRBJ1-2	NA	CASSLDRKNYGYTF	TGTGCCAGCAGTCTGGACAGAAAGAACTATGGCTACACCTTC
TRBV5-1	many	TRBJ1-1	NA	CASSFGTPNTEAFF	TGCGCCAGCAGCTTCGGCACACCGAACACTGAAGCTTTCTTT
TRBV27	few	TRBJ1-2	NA	CASSSRDGLNYGYTF	TGTGCCAGCAGTAGCCGGGACGGACTTAACTATGGCTACACCTTC
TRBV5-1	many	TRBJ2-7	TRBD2	CASSLAGSGSRSEQYF	TGCGCCAGCAGCTTGGCTGGTAGCGGGAGTAGGAGCGAGCAGTACTTC
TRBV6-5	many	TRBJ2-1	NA	CASRGVRGEQFF	TGTGCCAGTAGGGGGGTTAGGGGGGAGCAGTTCTTC